This TCR beta chain is drawn from a study of T cell repertoires in cytomegalovirus infection (dated by TCRdb to 2018 to 2020). Background on the whole study: The peptide stimulations were aimed at well-studied HLA-B-restricted epitopes as well as recently identified HLA-C-restricted CMV epitopes, whose presentation resists viral immunomodulation. Because public TCR beta signatures pointed to carriage of CMV infection together with the matching HLA type, the HLA type of each donor mattered for the analysis. Overall study outcomes, separate from this receptor: In both this cohort and an independent cohort of more than 350 donors, the cumulative frequency of public TCR beta family members distinguished carriers of CMV infection plus the relevant HLA type. The ex vivo response was dominated by HLA-C-restricted CMV-specific TCR beta clonotypes, which also provided the single most frequent clonotype in two of eight donors.

In this sample, this clonotype turned up a few times. Its cognate antigen has yet to be identified. The input lacks base qualities; no much larger clone sits a single base away. The meaning of the sample's treatment or condition label: in vitro stimulation with specific CMV peptide epitopes to enrich CMV-specific T cells. The cysteine opens and the phenylalanine closes a CDR3 of 18 amino acids. Solely the CDR3 DNA is kept, with 54 bases framed from the first base. The junction shows trimming of 6 bases on V and 4 bases on J, and the gene matches do not reach 13 bases of it. From the germline V gene (reference sequence), CDR1 is SEHNR and CDR2 is FQNEAQ. Sequencer: Illumina HiSeq 1500. The raw public data were reprocessed by TCRdb itself: fastp quality trimming at Q25, MiXCR clonotype calling, in-frame beta chains only. One record per CDR3 amino acid sequence lists the most common genes and DNA. The sample contains around 500,000 distinct CDR3 sequences, about 44% of them found a single time. The ten most abundant clones make up around 45% of the sample.

The sample consisted of cultured PBMCs, taken from culture after CMV antigen stimulation. Recombination linked TRBV7-9 to TRBJ2-5, and TRBD2 aligns with 14 junction nucleotides. The receptor was isolated from a human donor in good health (CMV status not recorded). Some clones in this sample may be carry-over from other donors' samples. The CDR3: CASRAATGTSGSRETQYF. Read as DNA, the sequence is TGTGCCAGCAGGGCTGCAACCGGGACTAGCGGGAGTCGAGAGACCCAGTACTTC.